Below are 19 T cell receptor beta chains sequenced from a single sample in a study of T cells in Graves' hyperthyroidism and ophthalmopathy. RNA transcripts yielded amplified TCR beta CDR3 regions. HTBI primers drove first-round RT-PCR of the TCR CDR3. TCRdb independently ran MiXCR on the multiplex PCR reads; one entry per CDR3 protein. The sample contains 600,000 to 900,000 distinct CDR3 sequences, about 17% of which appear only once. Sequencing was performed on blood. The receptors come from a man aged 18-30 years with Graves' hyperthyroidism.

The CDR3 region is CASTQGYGYTF. In nucleotides, the CDR3 is TGTGCCAGCACCCAGGGGTATGGCTACACCTTC. The gene calls are TRBV6-1 and TRBJ1-2, with D possibly matching TRBD1 (6 bases). This CDR3 has 11 residues. CDR1 MNHNS and CDR2 SASEGT come from the germline V gene. V gave up 7 bases and J gave up 5 bases, with 8 bases separating them.

The V and J genes are TRBV28 and TRBJ1-1; D perhaps matches TRBD1 (6 bases). V was pared by 2 bases and J by 11 bases, with 15 bases between. The germline CDR1 and CDR2 sequences are MDHEN and SYDVKM. CDR3 size: 13 residues. CDR3 amino acids: CASSLSVQGRAFF. The CDR3 nucleotides read TGTGCCAGCAGTTTAAGCGTACAGGGACGGGCTTTCTTT.

This clonotype was seen a few times. The chain couples TRBV5-5 to TRBJ2-5, with D hard to call. Germline V lookup: CDR1 SGHKS, CDR2 YYEKEE (reference sequence). V was pared by 0 bases and J by 1 base, with 7 bases between. The CDR3 is made up of 14 amino acids. CDR3 residues: CASSLEWSQETQYF. The CDR3 DNA reads as TGTGCCAGCAGCTTGGAGTGGTCCCAAGAGACCCAGTACTTC.

The sample holds a few counts of this clonotype. The chain couples TRBV29-1 to TRBJ1-2; D might be TRBD1 (6 bases). The CDR3 is made up of 14 amino acids. Germline lookup yields CDR1 SQVTM and CDR2 ANQGSEA. V lost 2 bases to trimming and J lost 4 bases, with 14 bases between them. CDR3 coding DNA: TGCAGCGTTGAACCGACCAGGGGAGGCTATGGCTACACCTTC. It translates to CSVEPTRGGYGYTF.

The chain has TRBV29-1 and TRBJ1-1; no reliable D call. CDR1 SQVTM and CDR2 ANQGSEA come from the germline V gene. Trimming pared 5 bases from V and 4 bases from J, leaving 8 bases between. This CDR3 is 11 amino acids long. Here the CDR3 reads CSVSSSTEAFF. In DNA, the CDR3 is TGCAGCGTTTCTTCGAGCACTGAAGCTTTCTTT.

This clonotype has only a few counts. The chain has TRBV28 and TRBJ2-2, with D unresolved. The CDR3 loop spans 14 amino acids. The V gene lost 7 bases and the J gene lost 6 bases, with 15 bases spanning the gap. Germline V gene data show CDR1 as MDHEN and CDR2 as SYDVKM. The DNA of the CDR3 is TGTGCCAGCACCCTGAGTCCGTTAGCCGGGGAGCTGTTTTTT. The encoded protein is CASTLSPLAGELFF.

V and J are TRBV4-2 and TRBJ1-4; TRBD1 matches 12 bases. V shed 4 bases, J shed 8 bases, and the junction held 5 bases outside the gene matches. In germline, CDR1 is LGHNA, CDR2 YNFKEQ. The CDR3 is 15 amino acids. The CDR3 DNA sequence: TGTGCCAGCAGCCGAAGGGGACAGGGGGCCGAAAAACTGTTTTTT. Amino acid sequence: CASSRRGQGAEKLFF.

The chain carries TRBV7-8 and TRBJ2-3, with 14 bases matching TRBD2. The ends lost 5 bases at V and 5 bases at J; junction bases unmatched: 3. Germline assignment: CDR1 SGHVS and CDR2 FQNEAQ. This CDR3 is built from 15 residues. This CDR3 reads CASSIGLAGGDTQYF. The CDR3 DNA sequence: TGTGCCAGCAGCATTGGACTAGCGGGAGGAGATACGCAGTATTTT.

As to this clonotype: A read error may explain this, as a much larger clone is one base away. The rearrangement joins TRBV20-1 to TRBJ2-3, with 13 positions matching TRBD2. The CDR3 is 15 amino acids. The germline gives CDR1 DFQATT, CDR2 SNEGSKA (reference sequence). V lost 5 bases, J lost 4 bases, and 6 bases stayed unmatched. The chain's CDR3 is CSAGRTSGSADTQYF. CDR3 in DNA: TGCAGTGCTGGGCGGACTAGCGGGAGCGCAGATACGCAGTATTTT.

This clonotype was detected many times. The V and J genes are TRBV30 and TRBJ1-1; the D is unclear. Trimming took 0 bases from V and 5 from J, leaving 10 bases between them. Germline-derived CDR1 and CDR2 are GTSNPN and SVGIG (reference sequence). The CDR3 length is 13 residues. CDR3 nucleotides: TGTGCCTGGAGTGTACCCGGAATTACTGAAGCTTTCTTT. It yields the protein CAWSVPGITEAFF.

This clonotype was counted between two and nine times. The CDR3 coding sequence is TGCAGTGCTAGAACATGGCAGGCTTTCGACAATGAGCAGTTCTTC. Residues: CSARTWQAFDNEQFF. The chain is built from TRBV20-1 and TRBJ2-1; unclear D gene. V was clipped by 2 bases and J by 5 bases, with 16 bases between them. CDR1 and CDR2 (germline): DFQATT, SNEGSKA (reference sequence). This CDR3 is built from 15 residues.

This clonotype was recorded many times. The chain combines TRBV2 with TRBJ2-5, with TRBD2 identical over 8 bases. This CDR3 region has 14 residues. Per the germline V gene, CDR1 is SNHLY and CDR2 is FYNNEI. Trimming at V came to 6 bases and at J to 4 bases, leaving 7 bases not matched to a gene. Written as DNA, the CDR3 is TGTGCCAGCAGCCGAGGGACTAGGTCAGAGACCCAGTACTTC. Residues: CASSRGTRSETQYF.

J is TRBJ2-5 and V is TRBV6-5; tentative D call: TRBD1 (5 bases). This CDR3 region has 13 residues. The germline CDR1 and CDR2 sequences are MNHEY and SVGAGI. V was clipped by 2 bases and J by 7 bases, with 11 bases between them. CDR3: CASSYKQVGTQYF. The DNA for the CDR3 is TGTGCCAGCAGTTACAAACAGGTCGGGACCCAGTACTTC.

In its sample, this clonotype was seen many times. The chain joins TRBV7-3 to TRBJ2-1; D tentatively fits TRBD1 or TRBD2 (6 bases each). This CDR3 is 15 amino acids long. V lost 0 bases and J lost 8, with 14 bases in between. The germline gives CDR1 SGHTA, CDR2 FQGTGA. The CDR3 DNA reads TGTGCCAGCAGCTTAACCGGGGGCTCCAGGGATGAGCAGTTCTTC. Translated: CASSLTGGSRDEQFF.

The chain carries TRBV4-1 and TRBJ2-7; 8 bases are shared with TRBD2. This CDR3 is built from 16 residues. Germline assignment: CDR1 MGHRA and CDR2 YSYEKL. V trimming: 2 bases; J trimming: 0 bases; junction bases outside the gene matches: 6. The CDR3 is CASSQPSGSSSYEQYF. In DNA form, the CDR3 reads TGCGCCAGCAGCCAACCTAGCGGGTCGAGCTCCTACGAGCAGTACTTC.

The J gene is TRBJ2-1, the V gene TRBV4-1; perhaps TRBD2 as D (5 bases). CDR1 is MGHRA, CDR2 YSYEKL, per germline. The length of the CDR3 is 13 residues. Deletions cut 4 bases from V and 8 bases from J, with 12 bases between. The CDR3 DNA reads as TGCGCCAGCAGCCGGCCCGGGGTAGATGAGCAGTTCTTC. Amino acids: CASSRPGVDEQFF.

The sample holds many counts of this clonotype. The rearrangement links TRBV12-3 or TRBV12-4 to TRBJ2-5; D might be TRBD2 (6 bases). This CDR3 contains 13 residues. Trimming left V 3 bases short and J 3 bases short, with 8 bases between. The CDR3 nucleotides read TGTGCCAGCAGTTTTTGGGGGGAAGAGACCCAGTACTTC. Translating it yields CASSFWGEETQYF.

This clonotype was counted a few times. The rearrangement uses TRBV24-1 and TRBJ1-5, with D perhaps TRBD1 (5 bases). Trimming shortened V by 3 bases and J by 14 bases, and 19 bases separated the two germline ends. The CDR3 extends over 14 amino acids. Germline-derived CDR1 and CDR2 are KGHDR and SFDVKD. The CDR3 is CATSDPDISITEHF. The CDR3 DNA reads as TGTGCCACCAGTGATCCGGACATATCAATAACGGAGCATTTT.

This clonotype has ten or more counts. The chain links TRBV28 to TRBJ1-1; D remains ambiguous. V shed 1 base and J shed 4 bases, with 7 bases lying between them. The CDR3 contains 13 residues. From germline, CDR1 is MDHEN and CDR2 SYDVKM. The CDR3 is CASSLLSGTEAFF. CDR3 DNA sequence: TGTGCCAGCAGTTTATTAAGTGGCACTGAAGCTTTCTTT.